The rows below give T cell receptor beta chains drawn from one sample of a study of cytomegalovirus exposure and HLA in healthy donors. The data were produced by immunoSEQ multiplex PCR, yet TCRdb's version contains in-frame clones alone and is incomplete. In the table there are just over 150,000 clones, about 85% of which are singletons. Source material: PBMCs. These TCRs come from a woman aged 18-29 years in good health and CMV-seronegative. Each CDR3 is given with its conserved first and last residue. The D gene is left open where the match is weak. The size entry is marked missing in some rows and otherwise reads once, few, many or a size class.

CDR3 protein: CASTRRGGNTIYF
CDR3 DNA: TGTGCCAGCACGAGAAGAGGGGGAAACACCATATATTTT
J gene: TRBJ1-3
D gene: NA
clone size: once
V gene: TRBV2

CDR3 protein: CASRTGGGYSNQPQHF
CDR3 DNA: TGTGCCAGCAGGACAGGGGGGGGGTATAGCAATCAGCCCCAGCATTTT
J gene: TRBJ1-5
D gene: TRBD1
clone size: NA
V gene: TRBV6-6

CDR3 protein: CAWSVKRDTQYF
CDR3 DNA: TGTGCCTGGAGTGTTAAGCGGGATACGCAGTATTTT
J gene: TRBJ2-3
D gene: NA
clone size: NA
V gene: TRBV30

CDR3 protein: CASSLIGGDQETQYF
CDR3 DNA: TGCGCCAGCAGCTTAATTGGGGGGGACCAAGAGACCCAGTACTTC
J gene: TRBJ2-5
D gene: TRBD2
clone size: NA
V gene: TRBV5-1

CDR3 protein: CATSRIRQLAYGYTF
CDR3 DNA: TGTGCCACCAGCAGGATCCGACAGCTCGCCTATGGCTACACCTTC
J gene: TRBJ1-2
D gene: NA
clone size: NA
V gene: TRBV15

CDR3 protein: CASAAEVHNSPLHF
CDR3 DNA: TGTGCCAGCGCCGCTGAGGTTCATAATTCACCCCTCCACTTT
J gene: TRBJ1-6
D gene: NA
clone size: NA
V gene: TRBV6-1

CDR3 protein: CASSWAPGAGADEQFF
CDR3 DNA: TGTGCCAGCAGCTGGGCCCCCGGCGCGGGGGCCGATGAGCAGTTCTTC
J gene: TRBJ2-1
D gene: NA
clone size: NA
V gene: TRBV7-9

CDR3 protein: CSGQYSYGYTF
CDR3 DNA: TGCAGCGGACAGTACTCCTATGGCTACACCTTC
J gene: TRBJ1-2
D gene: NA
clone size: NA
V gene: TRBV29-1

CDR3 protein: CASSQLGGVTEAFF
CDR3 DNA: TGTGCCAGCAGCCAGCTGGGCGGGGTAACTGAAGCTTTCTTT
J gene: TRBJ1-1
D gene: NA
clone size: NA
V gene: TRBV7-2

CDR3 protein: CASSLAASYEQYF
CDR3 DNA: TGTGCCAGTAGCCTAGCGGCGTCCTACGAGCAGTACTTC
J gene: TRBJ2-7
D gene: TRBD2
clone size: NA
V gene: TRBV19

CDR3 protein: CASSSGPSVFYEQYF
CDR3 DNA: TGTGCCAGCAGCTCCGGACCTAGCGTCTTCTACGAGCAGTACTTC
J gene: TRBJ2-7
D gene: NA
clone size: few
V gene: TRBV11-2

CDR3 protein: CASKDLQLNEQYF
CDR3 DNA: TGTGCCAGCAAGGACTTACAACTCAACGAGCAGTACTTC
J gene: TRBJ2-7
D gene: NA
clone size: NA
V gene: TRBV6-5

CDR3 protein: CASSLEGQPGGYTF
CDR3 DNA: TGCGCCAGCAGCCTAGAAGGACAGCCAGGAGGCTACACCTTC
J gene: TRBJ1-2
D gene: NA
clone size: NA
V gene: TRBV4-3

CDR3 protein: CASSLYSEYEQYF
CDR3 DNA: TGTGCCAGCAGCTTGTATTCTGAGTACGAGCAGTACTTC
J gene: TRBJ2-7
D gene: NA
clone size: NA
V gene: TRBV5-4

CDR3 protein: CAISARTAPQNTGELFF
CDR3 DNA: TGTGCCATCAGTGCACGGACAGCCCCCCAAAACACCGGGGAGCTGTTTTTT
J gene: TRBJ2-2
D gene: NA
clone size: NA
V gene: TRBV10-3

CDR3 protein: CASSPHQAGNSPLHF
CDR3 DNA: TGTGCCAGCTCACCACATCAAGCGGGGAATTCACCCCTCCACTTT
J gene: TRBJ1-6
D gene: NA
clone size: NA
V gene: TRBV18

CDR3 protein: CASSQGGAVGELFF
CDR3 DNA: TGTGCCAGCAGCCAAGGCGGGGCGGTCGGGGAGCTGTTTTTT
J gene: TRBJ2-2
D gene: NA
clone size: NA
V gene: TRBV5-4

CDR3 protein: CASSPVAAFSSGANVLTF
CDR3 DNA: TGTGCCAGCTCACCAGTCGCAGCGTTCTCCTCTGGGGCCAACGTCCTGACTTTC
J gene: TRBJ2-6
D gene: NA
clone size: NA
V gene: TRBV18

CDR3 protein: CASSVQGGAQETQYF
CDR3 DNA: TGTGCCAGCAGTGTACAGGGGGGGGCCCAAGAGACCCAGTACTTC
J gene: TRBJ2-5
D gene: NA
clone size: NA
V gene: TRBV2

CDR3 protein: CASRYGTSGSYEQYF
CDR3 DNA: TGTGCCAGCAGGTATGGGACTAGCGGTTCCTACGAGCAGTACTTC
J gene: TRBJ2-7
D gene: TRBD2
clone size: NA
V gene: TRBV11-2

CDR3 protein: CASSLGTGSFYEQYF
CDR3 DNA: TGTGCCAGCAGCTTAGGGACAGGGTCTTTTTACGAGCAGTACTTC
J gene: TRBJ2-7
D gene: TRBD1
clone size: NA
V gene: TRBV13

CDR3 protein: CASSHTSGGEDTQYF
CDR3 DNA: TGTGCCAGCAGCCACACTAGCGGGGGGGAAGATACGCAGTATTTT
J gene: TRBJ2-3
D gene: TRBD2
clone size: NA
V gene: TRBV7-9

CDR3 protein: CASSLASTGSGSPLHF
CDR3 DNA: TGTGCCAGCAGTTTAGCCTCGACAGGGTCCGGTTCACCCCTCCACTTT
J gene: TRBJ1-6
D gene: TRBD1
clone size: NA
V gene: TRBV7-2

CDR3 protein: CASSSLGASREEKLFF
CDR3 DNA: TGTGCCAGCAGCTCCCTAGGGGCCTCACGGGAGGAAAAACTGTTTTTT
J gene: TRBJ1-4
D gene: NA
clone size: NA
V gene: TRBV27

CDR3 protein: CASSGPGTSGRSLNEQFF
CDR3 DNA: TGTGCCAGCAGCGGCCCCGGGACTAGCGGGAGGTCCCTCAATGAGCAGTTCTTC
J gene: TRBJ2-1
D gene: TRBD2
clone size: NA
V gene: TRBV28

CDR3 protein: CAWRGAGDLLSGEQYF
CDR3 DNA: TGTGCCTGGAGAGGAGCGGGGGACCTTCTTTCGGGCGAGCAGTACTTC
J gene: TRBJ2-7
D gene: TRBD2
clone size: NA
V gene: TRBV30

CDR3 protein: CASRAEGQGYTGELFF
CDR3 DNA: TGCGCCAGCAGGGCTGAGGGACAGGGATACACCGGGGAGCTGTTTTTT
J gene: TRBJ2-2
D gene: TRBD1
clone size: NA
V gene: TRBV5-1

CDR3 protein: CASSLGWRAGNQPQHF
CDR3 DNA: TGTGCCAGCAGCCTAGGGTGGCGTGCGGGCAATCAGCCCCAGCATTTT
J gene: TRBJ1-5
D gene: NA
clone size: NA
V gene: TRBV7-8

CDR3 protein: CASSATGEYQPQHF
CDR3 DNA: TGTGCCAGCAGTGCTACAGGGGAATATCAGCCCCAGCATTTT
J gene: TRBJ1-5
D gene: TRBD1
clone size: once
V gene: TRBV25-1

CDR3 protein: CASSLGAGTASNEQFF
CDR3 DNA: TGTGCCAGCAGCTTAGGGGCCGGGACAGCTTCCAATGAGCAGTTCTTC
J gene: TRBJ2-1
D gene: TRBD1
clone size: NA
V gene: TRBV11-2

CDR3 protein: CAISELTGRYEQYF
CDR3 DNA: TGTGCCATCAGTGAGTTAACTGGGAGGTACGAGCAGTACTTC
J gene: TRBJ2-7
D gene: NA
clone size: few
V gene: TRBV10-3

CDR3 protein: CAPRDSDHHYGYTF
CDR3 DNA: TGTGCCCCCCGGGACAGCGACCACCACTATGGCTACACCTTC
J gene: TRBJ1-2
D gene: TRBD1
clone size: NA
V gene: TRBV6-1

CDR3 protein: CAWSVLGGASPLHF
CDR3 DNA: TGTGCCTGGAGTGTACTTGGGGGCGCATCACCCCTCCACTTT
J gene: TRBJ1-6
D gene: NA
clone size: NA
V gene: TRBV30

CDR3 protein: CASSLPWGAGELFF
CDR3 DNA: TGTGCCAGCAGTCTACCCTGGGGGGCCGGGGAGCTGTTTTTT
J gene: TRBJ2-2
D gene: NA
clone size: once
V gene: TRBV28

CDR3 protein: CAWSVLSPGKGYTF
CDR3 DNA: TGTGCCTGGAGTGTATTGTCCCCGGGGAAGGGCTACACCTTC
J gene: TRBJ1-2
D gene: NA
clone size: once
V gene: TRBV30

CDR3 protein: CAGTRDPTPPPRGYTF
CDR3 DNA: TGTGCCGGGACGCGGGACCCTACCCCCCCACCGCGGGGCTACACCTTC
J gene: TRBJ1-2
D gene: NA
clone size: NA
V gene: TRBV30

CDR3 protein: CASSSLLQENYEQYF
CDR3 DNA: TGTGCCAGCAGCTCTTTGTTACAGGAAAACTACGAGCAGTACTTC
J gene: TRBJ2-7
D gene: NA
clone size: NA
V gene: TRBV7-9

CDR3 protein: CASRPVSGGKNIQYF
CDR3 DNA: TGCGCCAGCAGACCCGTTAGCGGGGGTAAAAACATTCAGTACTTC
J gene: TRBJ2-4
D gene: TRBD2
clone size: NA
V gene: TRBV5-1

CDR3 protein: CSSSRFSGGGGETQYF
CDR3 DNA: TGTTCCAGCAGCCGATTTAGCGGGGGCGGGGGAGAGACCCAGTACTTC
J gene: TRBJ2-5
D gene: TRBD2
clone size: NA
V gene: TRBV7-9

CDR3 protein: CASSPGWTQYF
CDR3 DNA: TGTGCCAGCAGTCCAGGGTGGACCCAGTACTTC
J gene: TRBJ2-5
D gene: NA
clone size: NA
V gene: TRBV28

CDR3 protein: CASSLLEQANTEAFF
CDR3 DNA: TGTGCCAGCAGCCTATTGGAACAGGCGAACACTGAAGCTTTCTTT
J gene: TRBJ1-1
D gene: NA
clone size: NA
V gene: TRBV7-2

CDR3 protein: CASSFGLAGGPQSTQYF
CDR3 DNA: TGCGCCAGCAGCTTCGGACTAGCGGGAGGGCCACAGAGCACGCAGTATTTT
J gene: TRBJ2-3
D gene: TRBD2
clone size: NA
V gene: TRBV5-1

CDR3 protein: CASNDWEDRVGYEQYF
CDR3 DNA: TGCGCCAGCAACGATTGGGAGGACAGGGTAGGCTACGAGCAGTACTTC
J gene: TRBJ2-7
D gene: TRBD1
clone size: few
V gene: TRBV10-1

CDR3 protein: CASSPRDRGVMNTEAFF
CDR3 DNA: TGTGCCAGTAGTCCCCGGGACAGGGGGGTCATGAACACTGAAGCTTTCTTT
J gene: TRBJ1-1
D gene: TRBD1
clone size: NA
V gene: TRBV19

CDR3 protein: CASSFGGTGLNEQFF
CDR3 DNA: TGTGCCAGCAGTTTTGGGGGAACAGGGTTAAATGAGCAGTTCTTC
J gene: TRBJ2-1
D gene: NA
clone size: NA
V gene: TRBV28